The rows below give T cell receptor beta chains drawn from one sample of a study of blood T cell repertoires in COVID-19. Generated by immunoSEQ multiplex PCR, the TCRdb table keeps only in-frame clones and is missing some. In the table there are 95,000 to 110,000 clones, about 90% of which are singletons. The sequenced material came from peripheral blood. The receptors shown here come from a woman aged 55-75 years with acute or convalescent COVID-19. The CDR3 runs from the conserved cysteine through the conserved F or W. D genes are given only for firm matches. Part of the rows lack a size; the others show once, few, many or a class for expanded clones.

D gene: TRBD1; J gene: TRBJ1-1; clone size: .; V gene: TRBV2; CDR3 DNA: TGTGCCAGCTCGACAGGGGGAGGTAACACTGAAGCTTTCTTT; CDR3 protein: CASSTGGGNTEAFF
D gene: .; J gene: TRBJ2-2; clone size: once; V gene: TRBV2; CDR3 DNA: TGTGCCAGCAGTGTCGGGGACTCCCTTTGGACCGGGGAGCTGTTTTTT; CDR3 protein: CASSVGDSLWTGELFF
D gene: TRBD1; J gene: TRBJ1-2; clone size: .; V gene: TRBV19; CDR3 DNA: TGTGCCAGTAGTATGAATTCAGGGGGTGGCTACACCTTC; CDR3 protein: CASSMNSGGGYTF
D gene: .; J gene: TRBJ1-1; clone size: .; V gene: TRBV9; CDR3 DNA: TGTGCCAGCAGCGACGGGGTCCGAAACACTGAAGCTTTCTTT; CDR3 protein: CASSDGVRNTEAFF
D gene: .; J gene: TRBJ1-1; clone size: .; V gene: TRBV24-1; CDR3 DNA: TGTGCCACCAGTGCAGAACTGAACACTGAAGCTTTCTTT; CDR3 protein: CATSAELNTEAFF
D gene: TRBD2; J gene: TRBJ2-7; clone size: .; V gene: TRBV11-2; CDR3 DNA: TGTGCCAGCAGCCTCATAGCGGGAGGCGAGCAGTACTTC; CDR3 protein: CASSLIAGGEQYF
D gene: .; J gene: TRBJ2-3; clone size: .; V gene: TRBV3-1/TRBV3-2; CDR3 DNA: TGTGCCAGCAGCCAAGAGACTCTAGCTTTTGCAGATACGCAGTATTTT; CDR3 protein: CASSQETLAFADTQYF
D gene: .; J gene: TRBJ2-3; clone size: once; V gene: TRBV5-8; CDR3 DNA: TGTGCCAGCAGCTTGACTACTAGAGTTACGCAGTATTTT; CDR3 protein: CASSLTTRVTQYF
D gene: .; J gene: TRBJ1-3; clone size: .; V gene: TRBV7-8; CDR3 DNA: TGTGCCAGCAGCCTCCGGGACACTAAGGAACGACCCCCCTCTGGAAACACCATATATTTT; CDR3 protein: CASSLRDTKERPPSGNTIYF
D gene: TRBD1; J gene: TRBJ2-7; clone size: .; V gene: TRBV27; CDR3 DNA: TGTGCCAGCAGTGCCTTCCGGGACAGGGGGCGCCGCGAGCAGTACTTC; CDR3 protein: CASSAFRDRGRREQYF
D gene: .; J gene: TRBJ2-7; clone size: .; V gene: TRBV6-1; CDR3 DNA: TGTGCCAGCAGTGAATTTTCCGCTCTTCAGTACGAGCAGTACTTC; CDR3 protein: CASSEFSALQYEQYF
D gene: .; J gene: TRBJ2-2; clone size: .; V gene: TRBV5-1; CDR3 DNA: TGCGCCAGCAGCTTATCGTTCGGAGCGAACACCGGGGAGCTGTTTTTT; CDR3 protein: CASSLSFGANTGELFF
D gene: TRBD1; J gene: TRBJ2-7; clone size: .; V gene: TRBV7-6; CDR3 DNA: TGTGCCAGCAGCGCGGCGACAGGGGGCTGGACCTACGAGCAGTACTTC; CDR3 protein: CASSAATGGWTYEQYF
D gene: .; J gene: TRBJ1-1; clone size: few; V gene: TRBV7-9; CDR3 DNA: TGTGCCAGCAGCTTAGTAGGGGACACTGAAGCTTTCTTT; CDR3 protein: CASSLVGDTEAFF
D gene: .; J gene: TRBJ1-2; clone size: .; V gene: TRBV10-3; CDR3 DNA: TGTGCCATCAGTGGGGGTGATGGACAGAACTATGGCTACACCTTC; CDR3 protein: CAISGGDGQNYGYTF
D gene: TRBD1; J gene: TRBJ1-1; clone size: .; V gene: TRBV5-1; CDR3 DNA: TGCGCCAGCAGCTCCGCGGACAGGCCGCTGGCTTTCTTT; CDR3 protein: CASSSADRPLAFF
D gene: TRBD1; J gene: TRBJ2-1; clone size: .; V gene: TRBV5-1; CDR3 DNA: TGCGCCAGCAGCTTGGGATTTGGGGACAGATCCTACAATGAGCAGTTCTTC; CDR3 protein: CASSLGFGDRSYNEQFF
D gene: TRBD1; J gene: TRBJ1-1; clone size: .; V gene: TRBV5-1; CDR3 DNA: TGCGCCAGCAGCCTGGGACAGCCGAGTATGAACACTGAAGCTTTCTTT; CDR3 protein: CASSLGQPSMNTEAFF
D gene: .; J gene: TRBJ1-1; clone size: .; V gene: TRBV28; CDR3 DNA: TGTGCCAGCAGTTTGGCGGGCAACAGCCCTCCCGGTGAAGCTTTCTTT; CDR3 protein: CASSLAGNSPPGEAFF
D gene: .; J gene: TRBJ2-1; clone size: .; V gene: TRBV30; CDR3 DNA: TGTGCCTGGAGTCCCCTTAATGAGCAGTTCTTC; CDR3 protein: CAWSPLNEQFF
D gene: .; J gene: TRBJ2-1; clone size: .; V gene: TRBV9; CDR3 DNA: TGTGCCAGCAGTTTACCGGGGAGCTCCTACAATGAGCAGTTCTTC; CDR3 protein: CASSLPGSSYNEQFF
D gene: .; J gene: TRBJ1-3; clone size: .; V gene: TRBV27; CDR3 DNA: TGTGCCAGCAGTTTGAGGTCCGCCCGGAATTATTCCAACACCATATATTTT; CDR3 protein: CASSLRSARNYSNTIYF
D gene: .; J gene: TRBJ1-1; clone size: .; V gene: TRBV27; CDR3 DNA: TGTGCCAGCAGTTTATTCGGCACTGAAGCTTTCTTT; CDR3 protein: CASSLFGTEAFF
D gene: TRBD1; J gene: TRBJ1-2; clone size: .; V gene: TRBV27; CDR3 DNA: TGTGCCAGCAGTTCTATTCCCGGGACAGGGGGCGGAAATGGCTACACCTTC; CDR3 protein: CASSSIPGTGGGNGYTF
D gene: TRBD1; J gene: TRBJ1-5; clone size: .; V gene: TRBV29-1; CDR3 DNA: TGCAGCGTTGAAATAGGGGGCGGACAGCCCCAGCATTTT; CDR3 protein: CSVEIGGGQPQHF
D gene: .; J gene: TRBJ2-3; clone size: once; V gene: TRBV9; CDR3 DNA: TGTGCCAGCAGCCGTGGGGGGGGCCCAGATACGCAGTATTTT; CDR3 protein: CASSRGGGPDTQYF
D gene: .; J gene: TRBJ2-2; clone size: .; V gene: TRBV7-8; CDR3 DNA: TGTGCCAGCAGCTTAGCGGAGCGGGCGACCACCGGGGAGCTGTTTTTT; CDR3 protein: CASSLAERATTGELFF
D gene: TRBD1; J gene: TRBJ1-5; clone size: once; V gene: TRBV19; CDR3 DNA: TGTGCCAGTAGTACCTCGGACAGGAGACTCAATCAGCCCCAGCATTTT; CDR3 protein: CASSTSDRRLNQPQHF
D gene: .; J gene: TRBJ1-4; clone size: .; V gene: TRBV3-1/TRBV3-2; CDR3 DNA: TGTGCCAGCAGCCAAGCTACAGGGTTGGGAAAACTGTTTTTT; CDR3 protein: CASSQATGLGKLFF
D gene: TRBD1; J gene: TRBJ2-1; clone size: .; V gene: TRBV28; CDR3 DNA: TGTGCCAGCCGGACAGGGGGCGTTGCATATGAGCAGTTCTTC; CDR3 protein: CASRTGGVAYEQFF
D gene: .; J gene: TRBJ2-5; clone size: .; V gene: TRBV12-5; CDR3 DNA: TGTGCTAGTGGTAAGGGACACCATCAAGAGACCCAGTACTTC; CDR3 protein: CASGKGHHQETQYF
D gene: .; J gene: TRBJ1-1; clone size: .; V gene: TRBV7-8; CDR3 DNA: TGTGCCAGCAGCTTAGGTCAGGCAACAGAAGCTTTCTTT; CDR3 protein: CASSLGQATEAFF
D gene: .; J gene: TRBJ1-1; clone size: .; V gene: TRBV6-6; CDR3 DNA: TGTGCCAGCAGTTGGACGTCTGGGAGGAACACTGAAGCTTTCTTT; CDR3 protein: CASSWTSGRNTEAFF
D gene: TRBD2; J gene: TRBJ2-5; clone size: .; V gene: TRBV7-9; CDR3 DNA: TGTGCCAGCAGCTCCGGACTAGCGGGATCGGCAGAGACCCAGTACTTC; CDR3 protein: CASSSGLAGSAETQYF
D gene: .; J gene: TRBJ2-4; clone size: .; V gene: TRBV28; CDR3 DNA: TGTGCCACCCGTGAAGGACTAGCCAAAAACATTCAGTACTTC; CDR3 protein: CATREGLAKNIQYF
D gene: .; J gene: TRBJ2-1; clone size: .; V gene: TRBV24-1; CDR3 DNA: TGTGCCACCAGTGATCGTGGGGCGGCCGACAATGAGCAGTTCTTC; CDR3 protein: CATSDRGAADNEQFF
D gene: .; J gene: TRBJ1-1; clone size: .; V gene: TRBV28; CDR3 DNA: TGTGCCAGCAGTCACGATACCGGGACACCCCAGAACACTGAAGCTTTCTTT; CDR3 protein: CASSHDTGTPQNTEAFF
D gene: TRBD2; J gene: TRBJ2-7; clone size: .; V gene: TRBV27; CDR3 DNA: TGTGCCAGCAGTTGGACTAGCGGCCCCTACGAGCAGTACTTC; CDR3 protein: CASSWTSGPYEQYF
D gene: .; J gene: TRBJ2-1; clone size: .; V gene: TRBV15; CDR3 DNA: TGTGCCACCAGCATTGCACAGTTCAATGAGCAGTTCTTC; CDR3 protein: CATSIAQFNEQFF
D gene: TRBD1; J gene: TRBJ2-2; clone size: .; V gene: TRBV27; CDR3 DNA: TGTGCCAGCAGTTCACCCTCCAGGACAGGGGGCACCGGGGAGCTGTTTTTT; CDR3 protein: CASSSPSRTGGTGELFF
D gene: .; J gene: TRBJ1-1; clone size: .; V gene: TRBV7-8; CDR3 DNA: TGTGCCAGCAGCGAAGAGGGCAGGACGAACACTGAAGCTTTCTTT; CDR3 protein: CASSEEGRTNTEAFF
D gene: TRBD1; J gene: TRBJ1-3; clone size: .; V gene: TRBV19; CDR3 DNA: TGTGCCACCCTCGACAGGGTATCTGGAAACACCATATATTTT; CDR3 protein: CATLDRVSGNTIYF
D gene: TRBD2; J gene: TRBJ2-5; clone size: .; V gene: TRBV7-9; CDR3 DNA: TGTGCCAGCAGCTTACCTTGGACTAGCGGGAGCCCGAGGACCCAGTACTTC; CDR3 protein: CASSLPWTSGSPRTQYF
D gene: TRBD1; J gene: TRBJ2-2; clone size: .; V gene: TRBV19; CDR3 DNA: TGTGCCAGTAGCCCGGACAGGGGGCTGGGCACCGGGGAGCTGTTTTTT; CDR3 protein: CASSPDRGLGTGELFF
D gene: .; J gene: TRBJ2-3; clone size: .; V gene: TRBV6-4; CDR3 DNA: TGTGCCAGCAGCCCTATTAGCAGTAGCACAGATACGCAGTATTTT; CDR3 protein: CASSPISSSTDTQYF
D gene: TRBD1; J gene: TRBJ1-2; clone size: .; V gene: TRBV28; CDR3 DNA: TGTGCCAGCAGTTCGGGACAGGGGTATGGCTACACCTTC; CDR3 protein: CASSSGQGYGYTF
D gene: .; J gene: TRBJ1-2; clone size: .; V gene: TRBV28; CDR3 DNA: TGTGCCAGCAAAAAGGGGGTAGGAGGCTACACCTTC; CDR3 protein: CASKKGVGGYTF
D gene: TRBD2; J gene: TRBJ2-5; clone size: .; V gene: TRBV14; CDR3 DNA: TGTGCCAGCAGCCAAGATCTGGGAGGGAAGGGCCAGTACTTC; CDR3 protein: CASSQDLGGKGQYF
D gene: TRBD2; J gene: TRBJ2-1; clone size: .; V gene: TRBV18; CDR3 DNA: TGTGCCAGCTCACCAGTAGGCGGGAGTACGTACAATGAGCAGTTCTTC; CDR3 protein: CASSPVGGSTYNEQFF
D gene: .; J gene: TRBJ2-7; clone size: .; V gene: TRBV5-1; CDR3 DNA: TGCGCCAGCAGCTCCGGACAGCCCTCCTACGAGCAGTACTTC; CDR3 protein: CASSSGQPSYEQYF
D gene: TRBD2; J gene: TRBJ2-7; clone size: .; V gene: TRBV7-2; CDR3 DNA: TGTGCCAGCAGCTTAGGACCGACTAGCGGGAAAGCCTACGAGCAGTACTTC; CDR3 protein: CASSLGPTSGKAYEQYF
D gene: .; J gene: TRBJ1-4; clone size: .; V gene: TRBV4-1; CDR3 DNA: TGCGCCAGCAGCCAAGACCTCGGCGGGGTAGAGACTAATGAAAAACTGTTTTTT; CDR3 protein: CASSQDLGGVETNEKLFF
D gene: .; J gene: TRBJ1-1; clone size: .; V gene: TRBV15; CDR3 DNA: TGTGCCACCAGCAGAGAAGGGAGGGTGATTGCGACTGAAGCTTTCTTT; CDR3 protein: CATSREGRVIATEAFF
D gene: TRBD1; J gene: TRBJ2-3; clone size: once; V gene: TRBV5-4; CDR3 DNA: TGTGCCAGCAGCTTGGTAGGGGGCGCATCAGATACGCAGTATTTT; CDR3 protein: CASSLVGGASDTQYF
D gene: TRBD2; J gene: TRBJ2-3; clone size: .; V gene: TRBV3-1/TRBV3-2; CDR3 DNA: TGTGCCAGCAGCCCCACTAGCGGGAGCTCCACAGATACGCAGTATTTT; CDR3 protein: CASSPTSGSSTDTQYF